The 12 T cell receptor beta chains presented below share a single source sample, sequenced in a study of cytomegalovirus exposure and HLA in healthy donors. This PCR relied on a set of 60 Vbeta primers and 13 Jbeta primers. Profiling relied on immunoSEQ multiplex PCR, and the TCRdb table lists in-frame clones only, not all of them. With 120,000 to 150,000 clones in the sample, the ten largest clones hold under 3.5%. Specimen: PBMCs. The source is a man between 40 and 49 years old in good health and CMV-seronegative.

The chain links TRBV28 to TRBJ1-4, with TRBD1 identical over 10 bases. The CDR3 sequence is 15 residues long. Germline values: CDR1 MDHEN, CDR2 SYDVKM. Losses at the gene ends were 3 bases for V and 3 bases for J; bases not matched to a gene: 1. CDR3 amino acids: CASSFGTGANEKLFF. In nucleotides, the CDR3 is TGTGCCAGCAGTTTTGGGACAGGGGCTAATGAAAAACTGTTTTTT.

This sequence joins TRBV10-3 and TRBJ1-2, with 9 bases identical to TRBD1. V shed 2 bases and J 3 bases; nucleotides not matched to a gene: 4. The CDR3 is 15 residues long. Germline CDR1 is ENHRY and CDR2 is SYGVKD. The DNA for the CDR3 is TGTGCCATCAGTGAGGGGGACAGGGATCACTATGGCTACACCTTC. Its protein product is CAISEGDRDHYGYTF.

The J gene is TRBJ1-1, the V gene TRBV6-5; D might be TRBD1 (5 bases). This CDR3 region has 14 residues. The V end lost 6 bases, the J end lost 2 bases, and 13 bases lay between the germline ends. CDR1 is MNHEY, CDR2 SVGAGI, per germline. The CDR3: CASSLDSLNTEAFF. CDR3 DNA: TGTGCCAGCAGCCTTGACAGCCTCAACACTGAAGCTTTCTTT.

The chain combines TRBV10-3 with TRBJ2-7; 8 bases align to TRBD1. The CDR3 has 11 amino acids. The V segment lost 6 bases and the J segment 6 bases; nucleotides outside the gene matches: 1. Germline V lookup: CDR1 ENHRY, CDR2 SYGVKD. The CDR3 DNA sequence: TGTGCCATCAGCGACAGGGGCGAGCAGTACTTC. Encoded protein: CAISDRGEQYF.

The genes are TRBV5-1 and TRBJ1-1; D gene uncertain. CDR1 SGHRS and CDR2 YFSETQ come from the germline V gene. The ends were cut back, 0 bases at V and 4 bases at J, with 13 bases in the middle. The CDR3 totals 15 residues. CDR3 region: CASSLESSRATEAFF. The CDR3 nucleotides are TGCGCCAGCAGCTTGGAATCCTCTCGAGCCACTGAAGCTTTCTTT.

V usage is TRBV5-1 and J usage is TRBJ2-6; D remains ambiguous. V lost 4 bases to trimming and J lost 0 bases, with 11 bases between them. The CDR3 has 16 amino acids. In germline, CDR1 is SGHRS, CDR2 YFSETQ. CDR3 amino acids: CASSPEVRSGANVLTF. CDR3 DNA sequence: TGCGCCAGCAGCCCCGAGGTTCGCTCTGGGGCCAACGTCCTGACTTTC.

The chain uses TRBV5-6 and TRBJ1-6; D possibly corresponds to TRBD1 (5 bases). The CDR3 contains 15 residues. V lost 3 bases to trimming and J lost 10 bases, with 17 bases between them. Germline CDR1 reads SGHDT; CDR2 reads YYEEEE. The CDR3 loop is CASSSVGQGESPLHF. CDR3 bases: TGTGCCAGCAGCTCCGTCGGCCAGGGCGAGTCACCCCTCCACTTT.

The V call is TRBV4-1, the J call TRBJ1-1; TRBD1 matches 8 bases. The germline V gene has CDR1 MGHRA and CDR2 YSYEKL. The CDR3 consists of 15 residues. V shed 4 bases and J 4 bases; nucleotides not matched to a gene: 8. The CDR3 DNA reads TGCGCCAGCAGCCTGTCCAGGGGGCTGGCCACTGAAGCTTTCTTT. As protein: CASSLSRGLATEAFF.

The J gene is TRBJ2-5, the V gene TRBV7-2, with D maybe TRBD1 (5 bases). The CDR3 loop spans 14 amino acids. V lost 3 bases, J lost 12 bases, and 20 bases lay in between. Germline V CDR1 and CDR2: SGHTA, FQGNSA. This CDR3 reads CASSFTLTELTEYF. The CDR3 DNA is TGTGCCAGCAGCTTCACCCTGACAGAACTCACAGAGTACTTC.

The rearrangement links TRBV10-3 to TRBJ2-3; D is ambiguous. Germline-derived CDR1 and CDR2 are ENHRY and SYGVKD. The V end lost 6 bases, the J end lost 4 bases, and 14 bases lay between the germline ends. This CDR3 is 14 amino acids long. The CDR3 is CAIRASGPPDTQYF. The CDR3 DNA reads TGTGCCATCAGGGCCTCGGGTCCCCCAGATACGCAGTATTTT.

The chain recombines TRBV9 with TRBJ1-1, with 9 bases lining up with TRBD1. Trimming removed 4 bases from V and 3 bases from J; junction bases left unmatched: 7. Germline-derived CDR1 and CDR2 are SGDLS and YYNGEE. The CDR3 runs to 15 residues. The CDR3 sequence: CASSSLTGGYTEAFF. In nucleotides, the CDR3 is TGTGCCAGCAGCTCCCTGACAGGGGGATACACTGAAGCTTTCTTT.

CDR3 protein: CASSQEREKLFF. CDR3 sequence (DNA): TGCGCCAGCAGCCAAGAGCGTGAAAAACTGTTTTTT. The chain is built from TRBV4-3 and TRBJ1-4; D gene ambiguous. This CDR3 spans 12 amino acids. Germline lookup yields CDR1 LGHNA and CDR2 YSLEER. V was shortened by 0 bases and J by 7 bases, with 3 bases between the two germline ends.